These 11 T cell receptor beta chains were sequenced from one sample in a study of tissue T cells after allogeneic stem cell transplantation. Libraries were prepared by immunoSEQ multiplex PCR; TCRdb keeps only in-frame clonotypes and omits some of them. The sample contains approximately 17,000 clones, around 70% of which appear only once. Sequences were obtained from spleen. These receptor sequences come from a female BALB/c mouse in good health. The MHC haplotype of the strain is H2-d.

This clone showed up just a few times. Gene names and germline refer to mouse. The read ends 1 residue shy of where the CDR3 ends; the end is completed using the germline J gene. The V gene is TRBV1, the J gene TRBJ2-7; 14 bases line up with TRBD2. This CDR3 comprises 15 residues. Germline CDR1 NSQYPW, CDR2 LRSPGD (reference sequence). Trimming took 6 bases from V and 5 from J; bases not matched to a gene: 6. CDR3 loop: CTCSVRDWGGDEQYF. CDR3 bases read: TGCACCTGCAGCGTCCGGGACTGGGGGGGCGATGAACAGTAC.

In the case of this clone: The genes are named according to mouse. The missing CDR3 end, 1 residue past where the read stops, is filled in from the germline J gene. This chain connects TRBV13-2 to TRBJ2-7, with 8 bases aligning to TRBD2. CDR3 length: 14 residues. Per germline, CDR1 NNHNN and CDR2 SYGAGS (reference sequence). V shed 0 bases and J 5 bases; nucleotides not matched to a gene: 4. This CDR3 is CASGDAGWGDEQYF. The DNA read from the CDR3 is TGTGCCAGCGGTGATGCAGGCTGGGGGGATGAACAGTAC.

In the case of this clone: Gene names are mouse gene names. The read terminates 1 residue before the CDR3 end, so the remaining end is supplied by the germline J gene. The V gene is TRBV5, the J gene TRBJ2-7; 7 nucleotides agree with TRBD1. Germline trimming cut 0 bases from V and 7 bases from J; bases unmatched to any gene: 0. Germline V lookup: CDR1 LGHNA, CDR2 YNLKQL (reference sequence). The CDR3 length is 12 residues. The sequenced CDR3 bases are TGTGCCAGCAGCCAAGACAGGGGGGAACAGTAC. Residues: CASSQDRGEQY. The entire CDR3 protein is CASSQDRGEQYF.

In regard to this clone: Gene names are the mouse ones. Read sequence stops 1 residue before the CDR3 end, and the germline J gene provides the missing end. The rearrangement links TRBV13-2 to TRBJ1-4, with D possibly TRBD1 on 5 matching bases. Trimming removed 0 bases from V and 0 bases from J, with 9 bases in between. The germline gives CDR1 NNHNN, CDR2 SYGAGS (reference sequence). The CDR3 is 16 amino acids. The CDR3: CASGDDGGISNERLFF. The DNA read from the CDR3 is TGTGCCAGCGGTGATGATGGGGGAATTTCCAACGAAAGATTATTT.

Turning to this clone: The genes and germline here are from mouse. The read ends 1 residue before the CDR3 terminus; that terminus is restored from the germline J gene. The rearrangement links TRBV17 to TRBJ2-3; 7 bases map to TRBD1. This CDR3 is 14 amino acids long. From germline, CDR1 is MNHDT and CDR2 YYDKIL. The junction had 2 bases not matched to a gene; V was cut back by 5 bases and J by 0 bases. The covered CDR3 bases are TGTGCTAGCAGTGTGACAGGGAGTGCAGAAACGCTGTAT. Amino acid sequence: CASSVTGSAETLY. The whole CDR3 reads CASSVTGSAETLYF.

Worth noting for this clone: The gene names here belong to mouse. The CDR3 end is not reached by the read, which stops 1 residue before it; the germline J gene fills it in. The gene calls are TRBV13-2 and TRBJ2-1; possible D gene TRBD2, 5 bases. Trimming took off 5 bases at V and 0 bases at J, with 9 bases between the two ends. Germline CDR1 NNHNN, CDR2 SYGAGS (reference sequence). The CDR3 is 14 amino acids. Partial CDR3 DNA: TGTGCCAGCGGCCTGGGAACTAACTATGCTGAGCAGTTC. The encoded protein is CASGLGTNYAEQF. The CDR3, in full, reads CASGLGTNYAEQFF.

Note on this clone: These gene names are mouse names. The read comes to an end 1 residue before the CDR3 does, leaving the germline J gene to fill in the end. This chain connects TRBV13-1 to TRBJ2-3, with D perhaps assigned TRBD1 or TRBD2 (7 bases each). V lost 7 bases, J lost 1 base, and 10 bases lay in between. CDR1 and CDR2 (germline): NSHNY, SYGAGN. This CDR3 has 13 amino acids. CDR3 sequence: CASQGGGAETLYF. The sequenced part of the CDR3 DNA is TGTGCCAGCCAGGGGGGGGGTGCAGAAACGCTGTAT.

For this clone: The genes and germline here are from mouse. With the read ending 1 residue before the CDR3 end, the germline J gene is used to fill in that end. The rearrangement joins TRBV4 to TRBJ2-5; TRBD1 might be the D (6 bases). Trimming shortened V by 3 bases and J by 5 bases, and 6 bases separated the two germline ends. This CDR3 is built from 12 residues. CDR1 LGHDT and CDR2 YNNKQL come from the germline V gene (reference sequence). The CDR3 sequence: CASSYRGDTQYF. CDR3 DNA, as far as it was read: TGTGCCAGCAGCTACAGGGGAGACACCCAGTAC.

This clone was counted between two and nine times. Germline and genes: mouse. The read ends 1 residue shy of where the CDR3 ends; the end is completed using the germline J gene. This sequence joins TRBV3 and TRBJ1-5; no clear D. The length of the CDR3 is 14 residues. Germline CDR1 and CDR2: SNHLY and FYNGKV (reference sequence). V shed 2 bases and J shed 0 bases, with 5 bases lying between them. The CDR3 here is CASSLRHNNQAPLF. The part of the CDR3 DNA that was read is TGTGCCAGCAGCTTACGACATAACAACCAGGCTCCGCTT.

Notes on this clone: The genes and germline here are from mouse. The read terminates 1 residue before the CDR3 end, so the remaining end is supplied by the germline J gene. The chain has TRBV19 and TRBJ1-1; D gene unclear. This CDR3 has 13 residues. CDR1 and CDR2 from the germline V gene are FNHDT and SITEND (reference sequence). Deletions cut 1 base from V and 1 base from J, with 5 bases between. The CDR3 bases that were read are TGTGCCAGCAGTATATCAGTAAACACAGAAGTCTTC. Translated: CASSISVNTEVF. The complete CDR3 reads CASSISVNTEVFF.

This clone turned up a few times. Any gene name here is a mouse gene name. The read ends 1 residue early relative to the CDR3; the germline J gene fills the gap. The chain joins TRBV29 to TRBJ2-7; maybe TRBD1 (6 bases). The CDR3 has 12 residues. Trimming removed 3 bases from V and 6 bases from J, with 9 bases in between. Germline CDR1 and CDR2: MSHET and SYDVDS. Incomplete CDR3 DNA: TGTGCTAGCAGTTTGGGGACATTTGAACAGTAC. Translation: CASSLGTFEQY. The whole CDR3 region reads CASSLGTFEQYF.